This T cell receptor (beta chain) was observed in a study of tissue T cells after allogeneic stem cell transplantation. Whole-study results and caveats: Only a limited share of tissue TCRs appeared in blood or spleen. Shared clones across patients were few; motif clustering revealed tissue-specific shared signatures.

The CDR3 length is 15 residues. After removal of 3 bases from V and 4 bases from J, the junction contained 0 bases not matched to a gene. Looked up from germline, CDR1 is MSHET and CDR2 is SYDVDS. In its sample, this clone was seen once. Antigen specificity is unknown. All gene names here are mouse names. The read gets to within 1 residue of the CDR3 end, and the germline J gene fills in the rest. Clones were sequenced by immunoSEQ multiplex PCR, and TCRdb holds only the in-frame ones, with some missing. The profile shows around 50,000 clones, around 66% of them singletons. This rearrangement joins TRBV29 to TRBJ1-6; 10 nucleotides align to TRBD1. TRBJ1-6 is known as an ORF, though its function is uncertain. The specimen sequenced was sorted cells pooled from one or two spleens. This TCR derives from a pool of C57BL/6 mice in good health. The CDR3 here is CASSLGQGYNSPLYF. The part of the CDR3 DNA that was read is TGTGCTAGCAGTTTGGGACAGGGGTATAATTCGCCCCTCTAC.